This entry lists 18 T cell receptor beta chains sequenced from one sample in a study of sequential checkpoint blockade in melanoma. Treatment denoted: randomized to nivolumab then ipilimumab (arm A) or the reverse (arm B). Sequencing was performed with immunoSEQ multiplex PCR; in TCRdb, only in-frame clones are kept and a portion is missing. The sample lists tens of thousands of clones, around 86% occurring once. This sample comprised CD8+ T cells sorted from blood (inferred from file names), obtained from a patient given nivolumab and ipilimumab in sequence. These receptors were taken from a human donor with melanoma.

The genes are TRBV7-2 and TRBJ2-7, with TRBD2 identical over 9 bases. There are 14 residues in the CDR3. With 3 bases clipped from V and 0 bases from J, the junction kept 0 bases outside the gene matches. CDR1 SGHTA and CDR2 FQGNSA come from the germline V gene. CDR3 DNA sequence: TGTGCCAGCAGCTTTAGCGGGAGCTCCTACGAGCAGTACGTC. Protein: CASSFSGSSYEQYV.

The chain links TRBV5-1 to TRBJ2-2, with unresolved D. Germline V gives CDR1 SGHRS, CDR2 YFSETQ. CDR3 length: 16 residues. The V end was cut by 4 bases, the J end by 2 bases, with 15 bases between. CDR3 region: CASSPLAVPNTGELFF. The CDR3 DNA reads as TGCGCCAGCAGCCCCCTCGCGGTCCCTAACACCGGGGAGCTGTTTTTT.

The CDR3 bases are TGTGCCAGCGCTAGGGGTGAGGAAACTGAAGCTTTCTTT. Translating gives CASARGEETEAFF. The V gene is TRBV7-6, the J gene TRBJ1-1; the D gene is possibly TRBD1 (5 bases). The CDR3 has 13 residues. Germline CDR1 is SGHVS and CDR2 is FNYEAQ. The V end was cut by 8 bases, the J end by 5 bases, with 15 bases between. The whole variable domain, remainder taken from reference TRBV7-6 and TRBJ1-1, is GAGVSQSPRYKVTKRGQDVALRCDPISGHVSLYWYRQALGQGPEFLTYFNYEAQQDKSGLPNDRFSAERPEGSISTLTIQRTEQRDSAMYRCASARGEETEAFFGQGTRLTVV.

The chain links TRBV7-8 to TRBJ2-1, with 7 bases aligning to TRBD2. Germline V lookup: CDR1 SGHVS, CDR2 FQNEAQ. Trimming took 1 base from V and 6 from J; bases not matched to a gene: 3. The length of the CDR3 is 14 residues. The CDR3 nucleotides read TGTGCCAGCAGCTTAGTTGGCGGGGGCAATGAGCAGTTCTTC. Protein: CASSLVGGGNEQFF. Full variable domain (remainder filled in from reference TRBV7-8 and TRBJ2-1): GAGVSQSPRYKVAKRGQDVALRCDPISGHVSLFWYQQALGQGPEFLTYFQNEAQLDKSGLPSDRFFAERPEGSVSTLKIQRTQQEDSAVYLCASSLVGGGNEQFFGPGTRLTVL.

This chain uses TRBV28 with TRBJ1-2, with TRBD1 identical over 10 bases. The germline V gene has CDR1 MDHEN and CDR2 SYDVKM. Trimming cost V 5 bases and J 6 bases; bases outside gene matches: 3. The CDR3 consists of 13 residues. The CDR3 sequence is CASSEDRGDGYTF. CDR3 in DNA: TGTGCCAGCAGTGAGGACAGGGGGGATGGCTACACCTTC.

The CDR3: CASSEYPGNQPQHF. The CDR3 DNA reads as TGTGCCAGCAGTGAATACCCAGGGAATCAGCCCCAGCATTTT. The chain combines TRBV2 with TRBJ1-5; D may be TRBD1 (5 bases). From germline, CDR1 is SNHLY and CDR2 FYNNEI. The CDR3 runs to 14 residues. V was clipped by 2 bases and J by 4 bases, with 9 bases between them.

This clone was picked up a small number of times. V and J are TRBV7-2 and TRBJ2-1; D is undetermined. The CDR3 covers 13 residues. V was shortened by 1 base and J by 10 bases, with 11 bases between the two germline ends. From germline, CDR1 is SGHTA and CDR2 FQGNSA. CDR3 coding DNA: TGTGCCAGCAGCTTAGTTGGCCAAGCGGAGCAGTTCTTC. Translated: CASSLVGQAEQFF.

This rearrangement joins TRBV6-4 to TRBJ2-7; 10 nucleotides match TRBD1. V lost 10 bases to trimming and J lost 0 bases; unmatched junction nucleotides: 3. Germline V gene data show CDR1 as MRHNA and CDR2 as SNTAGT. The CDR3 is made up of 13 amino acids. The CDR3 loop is CAIRTGGSYEQYF. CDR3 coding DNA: TGTGCCATCAGGACAGGGGGCTCCTACGAGCAGTACTTC.

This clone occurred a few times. For the CDR3, the DNA is TGTGCCAGCAGTACGGTCTCCTACGAGCAGTACTTC. Translation gives CASSTVSYEQYF. The rearrangement uses TRBV28 and TRBJ2-7; no clear D gene. V gave up 5 bases and J gave up 0 bases, with 5 bases separating them. The CDR3 spans 12 residues. Germline CDR1 MDHEN, CDR2 SYDVKM.

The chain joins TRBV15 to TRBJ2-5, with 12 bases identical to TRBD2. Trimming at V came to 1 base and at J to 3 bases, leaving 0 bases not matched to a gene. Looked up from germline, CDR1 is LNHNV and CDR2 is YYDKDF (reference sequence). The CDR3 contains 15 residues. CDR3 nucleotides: TGTGCCACCAGCAGAGGACTAGCGGGAGAAGAGACCCAGTACTTC. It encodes CATSRGLAGEETQYF. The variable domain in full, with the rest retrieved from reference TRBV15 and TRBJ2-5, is DAMVIQNPRYQVTQFGKPVTLSCSQTLNHNVMYWYQQKSSQAPKLLFHYYDKDFNNEADTPDNFQSRRPNTSFCFLDIRSPGLGDTAMYLCATSRGLAGEETQYFGPGTRLLVL.

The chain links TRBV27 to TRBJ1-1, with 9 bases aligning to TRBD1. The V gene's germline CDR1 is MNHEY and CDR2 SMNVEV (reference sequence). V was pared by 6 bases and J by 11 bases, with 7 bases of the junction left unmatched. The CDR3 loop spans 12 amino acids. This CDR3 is CASSLGTGKAFF. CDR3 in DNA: TGTGCCAGCAGCCTCGGGACAGGGAAGGCTTTCTTT.

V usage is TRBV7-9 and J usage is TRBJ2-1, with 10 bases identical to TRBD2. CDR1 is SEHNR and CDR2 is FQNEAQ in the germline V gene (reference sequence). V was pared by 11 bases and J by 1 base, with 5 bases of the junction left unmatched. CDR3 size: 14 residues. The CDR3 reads CAGWTSGSYNEQFF. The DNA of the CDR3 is TGTGCCGGGTGGACTAGCGGATCCTACAATGAGCAGTTCTTC.

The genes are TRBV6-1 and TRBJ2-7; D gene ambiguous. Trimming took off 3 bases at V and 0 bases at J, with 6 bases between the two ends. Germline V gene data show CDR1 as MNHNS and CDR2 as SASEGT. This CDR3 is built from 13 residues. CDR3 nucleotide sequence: TGTGCCAGCAGTGATGTAGTCTCCTACGAGCAGTACTTC. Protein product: CASSDVVSYEQYF.

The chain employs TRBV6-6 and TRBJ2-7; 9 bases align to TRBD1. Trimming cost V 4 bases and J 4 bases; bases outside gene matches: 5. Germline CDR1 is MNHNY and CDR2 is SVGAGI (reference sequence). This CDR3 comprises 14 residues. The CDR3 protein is CASSLGTGWYEQYF. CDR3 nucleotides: TGTGCCAGCAGTTTGGGGACAGGGTGGTACGAGCAGTACTTC.

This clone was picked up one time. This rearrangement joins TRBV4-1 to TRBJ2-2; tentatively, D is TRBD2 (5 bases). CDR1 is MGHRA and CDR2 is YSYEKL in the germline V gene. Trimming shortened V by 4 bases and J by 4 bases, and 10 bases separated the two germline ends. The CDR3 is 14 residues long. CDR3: CASSLLVFTGELFF. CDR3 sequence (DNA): TGCGCCAGCAGCCTACTAGTTTTCACCGGGGAGCTGTTTTTT.

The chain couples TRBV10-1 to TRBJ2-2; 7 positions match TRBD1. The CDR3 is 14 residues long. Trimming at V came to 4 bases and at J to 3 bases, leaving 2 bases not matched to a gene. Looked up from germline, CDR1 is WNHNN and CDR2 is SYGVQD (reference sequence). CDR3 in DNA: TGCGCCAGCAGTGCGCAGGGGGACACCGGGGAGCTGTTTTTT. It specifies CASSAQGDTGELFF.

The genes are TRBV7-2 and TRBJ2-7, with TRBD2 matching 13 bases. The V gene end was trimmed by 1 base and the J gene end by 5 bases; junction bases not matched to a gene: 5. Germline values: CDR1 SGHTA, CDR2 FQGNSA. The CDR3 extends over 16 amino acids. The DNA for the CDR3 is TGTGCCAGCAGCTTAGGCAATGGACTAGCGGGAGACGAGCAGTACTTC. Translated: CASSLGNGLAGDEQYF.

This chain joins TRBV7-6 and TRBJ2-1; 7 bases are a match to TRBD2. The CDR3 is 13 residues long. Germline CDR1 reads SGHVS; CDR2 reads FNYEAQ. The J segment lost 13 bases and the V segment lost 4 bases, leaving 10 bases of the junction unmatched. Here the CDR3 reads CASSSGGTMYQFF. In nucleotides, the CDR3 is TGTGCCAGCAGCTCGGGGGGTACAATGTATCAGTTCTTC. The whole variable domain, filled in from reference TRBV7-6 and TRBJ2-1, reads GAGVSQSPRYKVTKRGQDVALRCDPISGHVSLYWYRQALGQGPEFLTYFNYEAQQDKSGLPNDRFSAERPEGSISTLTIQRTEQRDSAMYRCASSSGGTMYQFFGPGTRLTVL.